The entry that follows covers one T cell receptor beta chain sequence. The antigen remains unidentified. The trim removed 4 bases at V and 6 bases at J, leaving 9 bases unmatched. The CDR3 extends over 15 amino acids. CDR1 and CDR2 (germline): LNHDA, SQIVND (reference sequence). These data belong to a study of T cells in Graves' hyperthyroidism and ophthalmopathy. Investigators excluded patients with uncontrolled infection, other autoimmune disease, pregnancy or lactation. Study-level results: Model-based prediction identified ophthalmopathy a median 6.5 months prior to its onset.

Template material for amplifying TCR beta CDR3 regions consisted of RNA transcripts. The HTBI primer set served for first-round RT-PCR of the TCR CDR3. TCRdb itself ran the multiplex PCR reads through MiXCR, one entry per CDR3 protein. The table has 500,000 to 600,000 distinct CDR3 sequences, about 45% seen once. The sequenced material came from peripheral blood or thyroid tissue (not recorded which). This chain links TRBV19 with TRBJ1-5, with TRBD1 matching 7 bases. The TCR originated in an adult woman with Graves' disease, either hyperthyroidism or ophthalmopathy (not recorded which). The chain's CDR3 is CASSTDRVKGQPQHF. The CDR3, as DNA: TGTGCCAGTAGTACCGACAGGGTAAAGGGTCAGCCCCAGCATTTT.